The rows below give T cell receptor beta chains drawn from one sample of a study of cytomegalovirus exposure and HLA in healthy donors. The data were produced by immunoSEQ multiplex PCR, yet TCRdb's version contains in-frame clones alone and is incomplete. The table shows 80,000 to 95,000 clones, with approximately 93% occurring only once. The specimen was PBMCs. The receptors were gathered from a woman aged 25 to 39 in good health and CMV-seropositive. CDR3s include the opening cysteine and the closing phenylalanine or tryptophan. The order of the fields is V gene, J gene, CDR3 protein.

TRBV27	TRBJ2-1	CASSGWVAAKSSYNEQFF
TRBV28	TRBJ1-4	CASSSTGSRGEKLFF
TRBV12-5	TRBJ2-6	CASGLARDTRSGANVLTF
TRBV5-8	TRBJ2-3	CASSAGRLAGGSTTDTQYF
TRBV7-2	TRBJ2-3	CASSSRGSGSFPDTQYF
TRBV28	TRBJ2-3	CASSDPAAGGTDTQYF
TRBV7-8	TRBJ2-7	CASSWLGTRIRRAYEQYF
TRBV27	TRBJ1-2	CASSLASGSYGYTF
TRBV6-5	TRBJ2-7	CASSPIRTGLGEQYF
TRBV7-8	TRBJ2-7	CASRQGADEQYF
TRBV19	TRBJ2-5	CASSIRLAGGQTQYF
TRBV5-6	TRBJ1-5	CASSLSRTGQPQHF
TRBV5-1	TRBJ2-5	CASRGRETQYF
TRBV9	TRBJ2-1	CASSGRRGTSGKGSPNEQFF
TRBV29-1	TRBJ2-3	CSVEGVRDRGLTDTQYF
TRBV9	TRBJ2-2	CASSLTTGGELFF
TRBV10-1	TRBJ2-1	CASSEGPISYNEQFF
TRBV6-6	TRBJ1-1	CASSRGIMNTEAFF
TRBV28	TRBJ1-5	CASTVPGQGSQPQHF
TRBV19	TRBJ2-6	CASSVDRVISSGANVLTF
TRBV29-1	TRBJ2-5	CSVGGGSGETQYF
TRBV7-3	TRBJ2-1	CASSLGGMDNEQFF
TRBV14	TRBJ2-7	CASSATSGRSNLHEQYF
TRBV11-2	TRBJ2-7	CASSLVFRVYEQYF
TRBV4-1	TRBJ1-2	CASSHRDRIRYGYTF
TRBV5-6	TRBJ2-1	CASSGPTSGSYNEQFF
TRBV28	TRBJ1-2	CASRTTGKQHGYTF
TRBV2	TRBJ2-7	CASSELQGAREQYF
TRBV5-1	TRBJ1-1	CASSLSGTGYDEAFF
TRBV7-2	TRBJ2-5	CASSFLGQGVQETQYF
TRBV28	TRBJ1-5	CASSQGTGGQPQHF
TRBV14	TRBJ2-7	CASSQAWQYEQYF
TRBV7-9	TRBJ2-7	CASSPTLSETYEQYF
TRBV28	TRBJ2-7	CASSPNSYEQYF
TRBV6-5	TRBJ1-5	CASSTAGGQPQHF
TRBV11-2	TRBJ1-1	CASSPGQSGRTEAFF
TRBV28	TRBJ2-4	CASSFGLLGGRPKNIQYF
TRBV5-1	TRBJ2-1	CASSLYTGLNEQFF